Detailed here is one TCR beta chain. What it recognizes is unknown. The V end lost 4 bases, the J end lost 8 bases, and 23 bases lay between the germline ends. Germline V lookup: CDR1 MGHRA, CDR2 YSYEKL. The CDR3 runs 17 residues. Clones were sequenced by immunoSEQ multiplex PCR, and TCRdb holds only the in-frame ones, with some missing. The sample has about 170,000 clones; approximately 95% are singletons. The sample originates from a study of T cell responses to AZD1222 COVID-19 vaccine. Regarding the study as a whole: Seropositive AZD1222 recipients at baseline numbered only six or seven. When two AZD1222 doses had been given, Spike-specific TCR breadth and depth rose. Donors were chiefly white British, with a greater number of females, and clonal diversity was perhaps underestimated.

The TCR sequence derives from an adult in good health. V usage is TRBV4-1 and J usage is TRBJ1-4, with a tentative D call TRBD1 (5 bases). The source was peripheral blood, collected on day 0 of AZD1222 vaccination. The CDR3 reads CASSPKHVRGGREKLFF. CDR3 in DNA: TGCGCCAGCAGCCCCAAACATGTCCGGGGGGGACGAGAAAAACTGTTTTTT.